The 32 T cell receptor beta chains listed next were all sequenced from one sample in a study of T-cell memory formation after mild COVID-19. TCRdb re-derived calls from the 5' RACE reads in MiXCR, one entry per CDR3 protein. The sample has about 310,000 distinct CDR3 sequences, just under 20% seen once. Sequencing was carried out using PBMCs or a T cell subset sorted from them (not recorded which). These receptor sequences come from a man in his late teens or twenties who had mild COVID-19 (a few samples of this study predate the infection). Cell type and time point are not known.

This chain connects TRBV6-2 or TRBV6-3 to TRBJ2-7; 7 bases agree with TRBD1. The CDR3 loop spans 13 amino acids. Germline values: CDR1 MNHEY, CDR2 SVGEGT. V trimming: 2 bases; J trimming: 4 bases; junction bases outside the gene matches: 2. The CDR3 DNA reads TGTGCCAGCAGTTACAGGGGGCGGTACGAGCAGTACGTC. Translating gives CASSYRGRYEQYV.

The chain employs TRBV25-1 and TRBJ1-2, with D maybe TRBD1 (5 bases). CDR1 and CDR2 from the germline V gene are MGHDK and SYGVNS. The CDR3 loop spans 15 amino acids. V was pared by 3 bases and J by 4 bases, with 15 bases between. The CDR3 protein is CASSEFSRQGYGYTF. CDR3 DNA sequence: TGTGCCAGCAGTGAGTTTAGCCGCCAGGGCTATGGCTACACCTTC.

A few counts support this clonotype. The chain joins TRBV24-1 to TRBJ2-3, with TRBD2 identical over 8 bases. The CDR3 is 14 residues long. The J segment lost 4 bases and the V segment lost 4 bases, leaving 3 bases of the junction unmatched. Germline V CDR1 and CDR2: KGHDR, SFDVKD. The CDR3: CATSDGGGPDTQYF. The DNA of the CDR3 is TGTGCCACCAGTGACGGGGGGGGGCCAGATACGCAGTATTTT.

This clonotype was observed once. The CDR3 nucleotides read TGTGCCAGCAGCTTTACAGTGACCCTTTCGGGCGGGGAGCTGTTTTTT. This gives the protein CASSFTVTLSGGELFF. The genes are TRBV7-3 and TRBJ2-2; D ambiguous. The germline V and J ends were trimmed by 3 bases and 7 bases, with 18 bases remaining between them. Looked up from germline, CDR1 is SGHTA and CDR2 is FQGTGA. The CDR3 loop spans 16 amino acids.

This chain links TRBV6-1 with TRBJ2-1, with TRBD1 identical over 7 bases. This CDR3 spans 15 amino acids. Germline loops: CDR1 MNHNS, CDR2 SASEGT. V lost 4 bases, J lost 12 bases, and 15 bases stayed unmatched. CDR3 amino acids: CASSVARQGLYRQFF. The CDR3 coding sequence is TGTGCCAGCAGTGTAGCCCGACAGGGTCTGTATCGGCAGTTCTTC.

This clonotype turned up a few times. The chain is built from TRBV11-2 and TRBJ1-4; TRBD1 aligns across 7 bases. The CDR3 sequence is 15 residues long. Germline CDR1 SGHAT, CDR2 FQNNGV. The trim removed 5 bases at V and 5 bases at J, leaving 8 bases unmatched. The CDR3 here is CASSIRQGRNEKLFF. CDR3 bases: TGTGCCAGCAGCATAAGACAGGGCCGGAATGAAAAACTGTTTTTT.

This clonotype has only a few counts. V gene TRBV12-5 combines with J gene TRBJ2-3, with a weak D call TRBD2 (6 bases). CDR1 LGHNT and CDR2 FRNRAP come from the germline V gene. The CDR3 has 13 residues. Trimming took 6 bases from V and 1 from J, leaving 8 bases between them. This CDR3 is CASGSSGTDTQYF. CDR3 DNA: TGTGCTAGTGGCTCTAGCGGCACAGATACGCAGTATTTT. The variable domain in full, with the rest retrieved from reference TRBV12-5 and TRBJ2-3, is DARVTQTPRHKVTEMGQEVTMRCQPILGHNTVFWYRQTMMQGLELLAYFRNRAPLDDSGMPKDRFSAEMPDATLATLKIQPSEPRDSAVYFCASGSSGTDTQYFGPGTRLTVL.

The gene calls are TRBV11-2 and TRBJ2-1, with a weak D call TRBD2 (5 bases). The CDR3 is 15 amino acids. CDR1 and CDR2 from the germline V gene are SGHAT and FQNNGV. Trimming took 4 bases from V and 0 from J, leaving 10 bases between them. Here the CDR3 reads CASSSGLGSYNEQFF. Here the CDR3 DNA reads TGTGCCAGCAGCTCTGGACTTGGCTCCTACAATGAGCAGTTCTTC.

This clonotype was counted between two and nine times. V gene TRBV7-2 combines with J gene TRBJ1-5, with 10 nucleotides matching TRBD1. CDR3 length: 15 residues. V gave up 5 bases and J gave up 5 bases; unmatched junction bases: 6. Germline values: CDR1 SGHTA, CDR2 FQGNSA. The CDR3 is CASSETGGVDQPQHF. CDR3 nucleotides: TGTGCCAGCAGCGAGACAGGGGGCGTCGATCAGCCCCAGCATTTT. Using reference TRBV7-2 and TRBJ1-5 for the parts outside the CDR3, the full variable domain is GAGVSQSPSNKVTEKGKDVELRCDPISGHTALYWYRQSLGQGLEFLIYFQGNSAPDKSGLPSDRFSAERTGGSVSTLTIQRTQQEDSAVYLCASSETGGVDQPQHFGDGTRLSIL.

This clonotype showed up many times. V is TRBV5-1 and J is TRBJ1-1, with D possibly being TRBD1 (6 bases). V gave up 5 bases and J gave up 5 bases, with 16 bases separating them. The CDR3 covers 14 residues. Germline CDR1 is SGHRS and CDR2 is YFSETQ. The CDR3 sequence is CASRSLQGRTEAFF. CDR3 DNA sequence: TGCGCCAGCAGATCCCTACAGGGTAGGACTGAAGCTTTCTTT.

This clonotype occurred a few times. The chain combines TRBV7-2 with TRBJ2-1, with TRBD1 as a possible D gene (5 bases). Trimming removed 4 bases from V and 1 base from J, with 5 bases in between. Germline V lookup: CDR1 SGHTA, CDR2 FQGNSA. The CDR3 contains 13 residues. The CDR3 bases are TGTGCCAGCAGCTCAGGGTCCTACAATGAGCAGTTCTTC. Amino acids: CASSSGSYNEQFF. Based on the CDR3 plus reference TRBV7-2 and TRBJ2-1, the full variable domain is GAGVSQSPSNKVTEKGKDVELRCDPISGHTALYWYRQSLGQGLEFLIYFQGNSAPDKSGLPSDRFSAERTGGSVSTLTIQRTQQEDSAVYLCASSSGSYNEQFFGPGTRLTVL.

This clonotype came up a few times. The chain employs TRBV6-2 or TRBV6-3 and TRBJ1-2; D gene uncertain. V lost 5 bases to trimming and J lost 11 bases, with 21 bases between them. Germline assignment: CDR1 MNHEY and CDR2 SVGEGT. The CDR3 consists of 14 residues. The CDR3 nucleotides read TGTGCCAGCAGTGACTTCCCGGGCTCGTCACTTTACACCTTC. Amino acids: CASSDFPGSSLYTF.

CDR3 residues: CASSRGGGNEQFF. CDR3 coding DNA: TGTGCCAGCAGCCGGGGAGGGGGCAATGAGCAGTTCTTC. The rearrangement links TRBV3-1 to TRBJ2-1, with a tentative D call TRBD2 (7 bases). V was trimmed by 4 bases and J by 6 bases, leaving 10 bases between them. Looked up from germline, CDR1 is LGHDT and CDR2 is YNNKEL (reference sequence). The CDR3 totals 13 residues.

This clonotype has a single count. The chain uses TRBV10-3 and TRBJ2-7; 7 bases align to TRBD1. J lost 6 bases, V lost 3 bases, and 2 bases had no gene match. This CDR3 region has 12 residues. Germline values: CDR1 ENHRY, CDR2 SYGVKD. The CDR3 DNA sequence: TGTGCCATCAGTGAAACAGGGGCCGAGCAGTACGTC. Encoded protein: CAISETGAEQYV.

The chain combines TRBV15 with TRBJ1-1; unclear D gene. V shed 5 bases and J shed 0 bases, with 7 bases lying between them. CDR1 and CDR2 (germline): LNHNV, YYDKDF (reference sequence). CDR3 length: 13 residues. The CDR3 protein is CATSRALNTEAFF. The CDR3 DNA reads as TGTGCCACCAGCCGGGCCCTGAACACTGAAGCTTTCTTT. Variable domain in full (rest from reference TRBV15 and TRBJ1-1): DAMVIQNPRYQVTQFGKPVTLSCSQTLNHNVMYWYQQKSSQAPKLLFHYYDKDFNNEADTPDNFQSRRPNTSFCFLDIRSPGLGDTAMYLCATSRALNTEAFFGQGTRLTVV.

This clonotype came up many times. This chain links TRBV7-3 with TRBJ2-3; no definite D call. The germline V gene has CDR1 SGHTA and CDR2 FQGTGA. V gave up 6 bases and J gave up 2 bases, with 12 bases separating them. The CDR3 is 14 residues long. The CDR3 sequence is CASRMTGTTDTQYF. Here the CDR3 DNA reads TGTGCCAGCAGGATGACCGGTACCACAGATACGCAGTATTTT.

The V and J genes are TRBV20-1 and TRBJ2-5; D perhaps matches TRBD1 (6 bases). V was clipped by 0 bases and J by 9 bases, with 11 bases between them. Germline V gene lookup returns CDR1 DFQATT and CDR2 SNEGSKA (reference sequence). The CDR3 runs to 12 residues. DNA of the CDR3: TGCAGTGCTAGAGATTTGCAGGGGCCCCAGTACTTC. Translating gives CSARDLQGPQYF.

The V gene is TRBV5-1, the J gene TRBJ2-2; 7 bases are a match to TRBD2. With V trimmed by 5 bases and J by 7 bases, 11 bases remained unmatched. The CDR3 sequence is 15 residues long. Germline V CDR1 and CDR2: SGHRS, YFSETQ. The CDR3 here is CASRGTIGDIGELFF. The CDR3 DNA follows: TGCGCCAGCAGAGGGACTATTGGAGACATCGGGGAGCTGTTTTTT.

The chain combines TRBV6-6 with TRBJ1-2; tentatively, D is TRBD1 (5 bases). This CDR3 has 16 residues. The germline CDR1 and CDR2 sequences are MNHNY and SVGAGI (reference sequence). Trimming cost V 2 bases and J 0 bases, with 13 bases left between them. This chain's CDR3 is CASSYRFGAANYGYTF. The CDR3, as DNA: TGTGCCAGCAGTTACAGATTCGGGGCCGCTAACTATGGCTACACCTTC.

This chain connects TRBV6-4 to TRBJ2-5, with 8 bases fitting TRBD2. The CDR3 totals 13 residues. V lost 6 bases to trimming and J lost 3 bases; unmatched junction nucleotides: 3. In germline, CDR1 is MRHNA, CDR2 SNTAGT. The DNA for the CDR3 is TGTGCCAGCAGCGAGACTAGCGAAGAGACCCAGTACTTC. Translation: CASSETSEETQYF.

The chain employs TRBV10-3 and TRBJ2-5; D unresolved. The V end lost 8 bases, the J end lost 5 bases, and 12 bases lay between the germline ends. Germline lookup yields CDR1 ENHRY and CDR2 SYGVKD. CDR3 size: 12 residues. CDR3 protein: CAIGVGMETQYF. DNA for the CDR3: TGTGCCATCGGCGTGGGTATGGAGACCCAGTACTTC.

V is TRBV5-1 and J is TRBJ2-1; D assignment may be TRBD1 or TRBD2 (5 bases each). The CDR3 covers 16 residues. The germline V and J ends were trimmed by 0 bases and 10 bases, with 20 bases remaining between them. Germline V gene lookup returns CDR1 SGHRS and CDR2 YFSETQ. CDR3 sequence (DNA): TGCGCCAGCAGCTTGGTGGGACCCACCAAAAGTGGAGAGCAGTTCTTC. This codes for CASSLVGPTKSGEQFF. Supplemented by reference TRBV5-1 and TRBJ2-1, the full variable domain reads KAGVTQTPRYLIKTRGQQVTLSCSPISGHRSVSWYQQTPGQGLQFLFEYFSETQRNKGNFPGRFSGRQFSNSRSEMNVSTLELGDSALYLCASSLVGPTKSGEQFFGPGTRLTVL.

The chain couples TRBV7-9 to TRBJ2-1; TRBD2 matches at 12 bases. Germline CDR1 and CDR2: SEHNR and FQNEAQ (reference sequence). The CDR3 extends over 15 amino acids. V was pared by 5 bases and J by 5 bases, with 4 bases of the junction left unmatched. The CDR3: CASSILAGGNNEQFF. CDR3 coding DNA: TGTGCCAGCAGCATTCTAGCGGGGGGGAACAATGAGCAGTTCTTC. The full variable domain, in which reference TRBV7-9 and TRBJ2-1 provide the parts outside the CDR3, is DTGVSQNPRHKITKRGQNVTFRCDPISEHNRLYWYRQTLGQGPEFLTYFQNEAQLEKSRLLSDRFSAERPKGSFSTLEIQRTEQGDSAMYLCASSILAGGNNEQFFGPGTRLTVL.

The chain employs TRBV9 and TRBJ2-5, with TRBD1 as a possible D gene (6 bases). CDR3 length: 12 amino acids. Trimming shortened V by 4 bases and J by 9 bases, and 13 bases separated the two germline ends. The germline V gene encodes CDR1 SGDLS and CDR2 YYNGEE. This CDR3 reads CASSSSTGPQYF. DNA of the CDR3: TGTGCCAGCAGCTCTTCAACAGGGCCCCAGTACTTC.

The V gene is TRBV5-1, the J gene TRBJ2-1; 7 bases fit TRBD2. Trimming removed 3 bases from V and 11 bases from J; junction bases left unmatched: 11. CDR1 is SGHRS and CDR2 is YFSETQ in the germline V gene. The CDR3 sequence is 14 residues long. CDR3 nucleotide sequence: TGCGCCAGCAGCTCCAATACGGAGGGAGGGAAGCAGTTCTTC. This encodes CASSSNTEGGKQFF.

The V call is TRBV5-5, the J call TRBJ1-5; 7 bases match TRBD1. There are 14 residues in the CDR3. Germline lookup yields CDR1 SGHKS and CDR2 YYEKEE (reference sequence). Losses at the gene ends were 2 bases for V and 5 bases for J; bases not matched to a gene: 4. The CDR3 nucleotides are TGTGCCAGCAGCTTTAGAGGGGGCGATCAGCCCCAGCATTTT. Translating it yields CASSFRGGDQPQHF. The variable domain in full, with the rest retrieved from reference TRBV5-5 and TRBJ1-5, is DAGVTQSPTHLIKTRGQQVTLRCSPISGHKSVSWYQQVLGQGPQFIFQYYEKEERGRGNFPDRFSARQFPNYSSELNVNALLLGDSALYLCASSFRGGDQPQHFGDGTRLSIL.

This clonotype was seen repeatedly, ten times or more. CDR3 protein: CASSLGGDSEEAFF. Written as DNA, the CDR3 is TGTGCCAGCAGTTTAGGCGGGGACAGCGAGGAAGCTTTCTTT. V and J are TRBV28 and TRBJ1-1; 7 bases align to TRBD1. J gave up 8 bases and V 2 bases, and 8 bases lay outside the gene matches. CDR1 is MDHEN and CDR2 is SYDVKM in the germline V gene. This CDR3 is 14 amino acids long.

The V and J genes are TRBV28 and TRBJ1-5; D is uncertain. Deletions cut 6 bases from V and 6 bases from J, with 12 bases between. Germline assignment: CDR1 MDHEN and CDR2 SYDVKM. This CDR3 comprises 13 residues. The CDR3 coding sequence is TGTGCCAGCAGCCCGTCGGGGTTTCAGCCCCAGCATTTT. Translating gives CASSPSGFQPQHF.

The table lists this clonotype with a count of one. The chain has TRBV3-1 and TRBJ1-2, with D possibly being TRBD1 (6 bases). V gave up 4 bases and J gave up 12 bases, with 15 bases separating them. Germline values: CDR1 LGHDT, CDR2 YNNKEL (reference sequence). CDR3 size: 12 residues. The CDR3 is CASSPLEGGNTF. The CDR3, as DNA: TGTGCCAGCAGCCCCTTGGAGGGGGGGAACACCTTC. The variable domain in full, with the rest retrieved from reference TRBV3-1 and TRBJ1-2, is DTAVSQTPKYLVTQMGNDKSIKCEQNLGHDTMYWYKQDSKKFLKIMFSYNNKELIINETVPNRFSPKSPDKAHLNLHINSLELGDSAVYFCASSPLEGGNTFGSGTRLTVV.

In this sample, this clonotype turned up a few times. The chain carries TRBV7-9 and TRBJ2-1, with D uncertain. V lost 6 bases and J lost 6, with 12 bases in between. CDR1 SEHNR and CDR2 FQNEAQ come from the germline V gene (reference sequence). The CDR3 sequence is 13 residues long. The CDR3 nucleotides read TGTGCCAGCAGAAACCGACCGGGCAATGAGCAGTTCTTC. Residues: CASRNRPGNEQFF.

This clonotype was seen a few times. This chain links TRBV12-3 or TRBV12-4 with TRBJ2-5; the D is unclear. Trimming shortened V by 7 bases and J by 7 bases, and 13 bases separated the two germline ends. The CDR3 spans 12 residues. CDR3: CASNENPGTQYF. In nucleotides, the CDR3 is TGTGCCAGCAACGAAAACCCGGGGACCCAGTACTTC.

DNA for the CDR3: TGTGCCAGCAGTTTGGGGCTACGTCGGGGAGAGGGCGGCTACGAGCAGTACTTC. Its protein is CASSLGLRRGEGGYEQYF. The chain combines TRBV12-3 or TRBV12-4 with TRBJ2-7; D might be TRBD1 or TRBD2, each matching 5 bases. Trimming removed 3 bases from V and 3 bases from J, with 24 bases in between. There are 18 residues in the CDR3.